This TCR beta chain was identified during a study of blood T cell repertoires in COVID-19 (dated by TCRdb to the early 2020s). A note on the overall study: The collaborator samples originated in the United States, Italy and Spain and spanned the acute and convalescent phases of COVID-19. The prospective study material was composed of cDNA or gDNA derived from T cells, B-cell-depleted T cells, or PBMCs. The dataset comprised deeply sampled blood TCRbeta repertoires from subjects exposed to, actively infected with, or recovered from COVID-19. The repertoires were made available in a free public database intended to serve as a resource for research on the immune response to SARS-CoV-2. Samples were obtained from the ongoing ImmuneRACE study (first 160 participants) and from 950 to 1,500 subjects provided by 6 global collaborators. Sample metadata almost always included a de-identified subject ID, COVID-19 status, age in years and sex. Where available, HLA class I and class II types were taken from metadata supplied by the sample provider and were not determined by assay-based typing. Beyond this particular receptor, the publication reports: The amount of clinical and demographic metadata varied by source and participant and was provided uncurated.

TCRbeta CDR3 regions were amplified from genomic DNA by means of the immunoSEQ Assay, a bias-controlled multiplex PCR. In the paper's pipeline: The number of nucleated cells in each sample was estimated from the amplification of reference gene primers within the assay. To quantify the absolute abundance of each unique TCRbeta CDR3 rearrangement, sequence reads were collapsed and filtered. Productive Simpson clonality was computed per sample as the square root of Simpson's diversity index over productive rearrangements. TCRdb took this table from immuneACCESS and kept in-frame rearrangements with V and J called. Such tables lack part of the clones; where checked against another copy, unresolved V genes explain under half of the gap, and the rest is unexplained. For V, J and clone size, that table is used; D and trimming come from the DNA. The sample contains fewer than 350,000 clones, about nine tenths of them found a single time. Under 2% of the sample comes from the top ten.

The germline V gene encodes CDR1 LNHDA and CDR2 SQIVND (reference sequence). The CDR3 runs 16 residues from the cysteine to the phenylalanine. Just CDR3 DNA is preserved here, 48 bases in frame from base 1. V is pared back by 5 bases and J by 2 bases, with 18 bases lying between the germline termini. In regard to this clone: No antigen is known for it. Base qualities are not at hand, and no much larger clone is one base apart.

At one collaborating source in Seattle, patients were enrolled during active infection and were followed longitudinally through the course of disease. The collaborating institutions used their own protocols to collect whole blood in K2EDTA tubes. For TCRbeta analysis, collaborators shipped samples in one of three forms: frozen whole blood, isolated PBMCs, or DNA extracted from either of those sample types. The chain uses TRBV19 and TRBJ1-2; TRBD1 is a possible D gene, resting on 5 matching bases. The sequencing input was peripheral blood. This receptor was identified in a woman aged 25 to 39 with COVID-19, enrolled during active disease. The sequenced DNA is TGTGCCAGTAGTGCTGGTCCCCCCGCAGGGAACTATGGCTACACCTTC. Its protein product is CASSAGPPAGNYGYTF.